Listed below are T cell receptor beta chains from one sample, sequenced in a study of blood T cell repertoires in COVID-19. The repertoire was sequenced with immunoSEQ multiplex PCR; TCRdb's copy has only in-frame clones and lacks some. This table holds roughly 90,000 clones, around 85% found once. The specimen sequenced was peripheral blood. The receptors here all came from a man older than 75 with acute or convalescent COVID-19. Each CDR3 is given with its conserved first and last residue.

j_call v_call cdr3_aa
TRBJ2-7 TRBV6-1 CASSEVPPRTYEQYF
TRBJ2-5 TRBV6-1 CASSATSGRAGETQYF
TRBJ1-1 TRBV29-1 CSVVTGGNTEAFF
TRBJ1-2 TRBV7-8 CASSSTPPGGRGGYTF
TRBJ1-1 TRBV4-1 CASSQVTGTVLMNTEAFF
TRBJ1-4 TRBV6-5 CASSYSTWATNEKLFF
TRBJ1-2 TRBV5-1 CASSWTNRGYGYTF
TRBJ2-3 TRBV10-1 CASSPEGLTDTQYF
TRBJ1-2 TRBV7-2 CASSLQGNYGYTF
TRBJ2-7 TRBV15 CATSSGQGFYEQYF
TRBJ2-1 TRBV7-3 CASSLSLYNEQFF
TRBJ1-5 TRBV29-1 CSVGQNSNQPQHF
TRBJ1-2 TRBV10-1 CASSESETEANYGYTF
TRBJ2-7 TRBV5-1 CASSWGQGKNEQYF
TRBJ2-7 TRBV7-8 CASSLTQGAGEQYF
TRBJ2-1 TRBV5-1 CASTWGGSGRNEQFF
TRBJ1-1 TRBV7-9 CASSLGQGAPRTEAFF
TRBJ1-1 TRBV5-1 CASRVTANTEAFF
TRBJ2-3 TRBV30 CAWSPGTGGIGTQYF
TRBJ2-5 TRBV5-8 CASSFRGPGTQYF